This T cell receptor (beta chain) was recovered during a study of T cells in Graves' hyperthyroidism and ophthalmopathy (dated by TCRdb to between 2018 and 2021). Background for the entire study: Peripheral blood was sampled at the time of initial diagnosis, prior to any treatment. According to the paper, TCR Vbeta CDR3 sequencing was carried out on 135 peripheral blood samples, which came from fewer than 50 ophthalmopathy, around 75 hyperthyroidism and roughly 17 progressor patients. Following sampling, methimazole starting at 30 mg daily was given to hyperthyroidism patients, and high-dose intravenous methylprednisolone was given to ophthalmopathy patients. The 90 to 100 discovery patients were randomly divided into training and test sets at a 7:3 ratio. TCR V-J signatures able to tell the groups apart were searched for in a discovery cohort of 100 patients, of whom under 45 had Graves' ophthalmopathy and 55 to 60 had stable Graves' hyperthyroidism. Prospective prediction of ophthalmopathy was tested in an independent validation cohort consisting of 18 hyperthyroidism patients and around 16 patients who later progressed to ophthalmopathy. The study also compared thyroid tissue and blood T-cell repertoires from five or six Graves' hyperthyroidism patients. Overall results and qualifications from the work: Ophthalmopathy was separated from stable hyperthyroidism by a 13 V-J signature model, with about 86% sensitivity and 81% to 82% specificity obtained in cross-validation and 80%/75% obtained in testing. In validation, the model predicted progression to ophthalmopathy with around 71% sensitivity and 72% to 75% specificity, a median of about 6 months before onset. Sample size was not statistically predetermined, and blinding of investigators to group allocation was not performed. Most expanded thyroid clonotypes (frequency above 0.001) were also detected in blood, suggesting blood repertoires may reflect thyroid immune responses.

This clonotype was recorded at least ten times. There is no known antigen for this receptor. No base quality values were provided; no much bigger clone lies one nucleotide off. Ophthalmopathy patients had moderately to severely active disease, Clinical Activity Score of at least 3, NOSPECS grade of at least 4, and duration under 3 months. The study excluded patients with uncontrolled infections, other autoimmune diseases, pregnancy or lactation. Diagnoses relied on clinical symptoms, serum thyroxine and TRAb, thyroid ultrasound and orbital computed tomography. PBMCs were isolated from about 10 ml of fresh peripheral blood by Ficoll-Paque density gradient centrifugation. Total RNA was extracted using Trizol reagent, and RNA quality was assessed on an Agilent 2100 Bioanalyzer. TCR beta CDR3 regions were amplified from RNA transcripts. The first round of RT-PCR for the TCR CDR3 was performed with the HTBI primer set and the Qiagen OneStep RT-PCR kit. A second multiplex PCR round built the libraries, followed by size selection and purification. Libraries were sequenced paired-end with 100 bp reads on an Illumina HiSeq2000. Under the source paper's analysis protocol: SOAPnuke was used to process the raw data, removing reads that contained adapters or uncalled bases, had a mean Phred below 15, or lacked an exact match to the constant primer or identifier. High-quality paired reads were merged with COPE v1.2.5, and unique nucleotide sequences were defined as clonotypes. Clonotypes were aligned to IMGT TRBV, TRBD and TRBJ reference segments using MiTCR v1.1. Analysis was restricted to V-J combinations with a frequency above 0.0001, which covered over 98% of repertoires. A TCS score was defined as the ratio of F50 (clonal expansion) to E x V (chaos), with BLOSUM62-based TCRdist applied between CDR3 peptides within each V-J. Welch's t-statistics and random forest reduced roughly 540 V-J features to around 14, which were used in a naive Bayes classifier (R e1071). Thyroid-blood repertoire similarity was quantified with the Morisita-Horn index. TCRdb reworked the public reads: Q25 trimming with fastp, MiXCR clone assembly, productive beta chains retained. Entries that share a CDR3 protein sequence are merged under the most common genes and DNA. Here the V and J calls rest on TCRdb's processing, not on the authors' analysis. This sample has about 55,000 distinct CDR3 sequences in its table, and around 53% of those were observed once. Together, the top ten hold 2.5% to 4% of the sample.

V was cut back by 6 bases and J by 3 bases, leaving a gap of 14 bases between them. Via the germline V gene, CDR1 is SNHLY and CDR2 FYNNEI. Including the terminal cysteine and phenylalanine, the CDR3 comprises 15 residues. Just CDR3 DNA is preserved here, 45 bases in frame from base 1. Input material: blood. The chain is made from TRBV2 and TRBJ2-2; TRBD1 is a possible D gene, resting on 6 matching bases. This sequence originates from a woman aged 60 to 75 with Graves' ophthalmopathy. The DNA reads TGTGCCAGCAGGGAACAGGGCGTCGACACCGGGGAGCTGTTTTTT. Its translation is CASREQGVDTGELFF. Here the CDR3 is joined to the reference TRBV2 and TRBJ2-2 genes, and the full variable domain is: EPEVTQTPSHQVTQMGQEVILRCVPISNHLYFYWYRQILGQKVEFLVSFYNNEISEKSEIFDDQFSVERPDGSNFTLKIRSTKLEDSAMYFCASREQGVDTGELFFGEGSRLTVL.